This T cell receptor beta chain comes out of a study of T-cell memory formation after mild COVID-19. V dropped 4 bases and J dropped 1 base, with 4 bases sitting between them. Germline-derived CDR1 and CDR2 are SQVTM and ANQGSEA. The CDR3 runs 12 residues. This clonotype was seen a few times. TCRdb independently ran MiXCR on the 5' RACE reads; one entry per CDR3 protein. The sample has 200,000 to 300,000 distinct CDR3 sequences, 15% seen once. This chain joins TRBV29-1 and TRBJ2-2; unclear D gene. The sample was PBMCs or a T cell subset sorted from them (not recorded which). The source is an adult woman who had mild COVID-19 (a few samples of this study predate the infection). Cell type and time point are not known. The CDR3 loop reads CSVGRNTGELFF. The CDR3 DNA follows: TGCAGCGTTGGTAGGAACACCGGGGAGCTGTTTTTT.